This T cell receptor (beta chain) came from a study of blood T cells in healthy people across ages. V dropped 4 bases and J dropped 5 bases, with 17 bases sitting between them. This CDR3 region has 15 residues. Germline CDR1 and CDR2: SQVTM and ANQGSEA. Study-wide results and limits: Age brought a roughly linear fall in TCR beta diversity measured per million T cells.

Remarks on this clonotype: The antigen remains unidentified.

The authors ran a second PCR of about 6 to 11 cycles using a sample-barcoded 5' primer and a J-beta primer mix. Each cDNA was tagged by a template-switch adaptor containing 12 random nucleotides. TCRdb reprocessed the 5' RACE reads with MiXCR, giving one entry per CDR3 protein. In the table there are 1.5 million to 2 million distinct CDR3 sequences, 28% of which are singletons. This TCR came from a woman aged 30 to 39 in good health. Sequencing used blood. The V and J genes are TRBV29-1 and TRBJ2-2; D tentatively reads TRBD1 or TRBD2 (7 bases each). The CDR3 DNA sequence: TGCAGCGTTGGTTCCGGCAGGGGGGGGACCGGGGAGCTGTTTTTT. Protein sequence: CSVGSGRGGTGELFF.